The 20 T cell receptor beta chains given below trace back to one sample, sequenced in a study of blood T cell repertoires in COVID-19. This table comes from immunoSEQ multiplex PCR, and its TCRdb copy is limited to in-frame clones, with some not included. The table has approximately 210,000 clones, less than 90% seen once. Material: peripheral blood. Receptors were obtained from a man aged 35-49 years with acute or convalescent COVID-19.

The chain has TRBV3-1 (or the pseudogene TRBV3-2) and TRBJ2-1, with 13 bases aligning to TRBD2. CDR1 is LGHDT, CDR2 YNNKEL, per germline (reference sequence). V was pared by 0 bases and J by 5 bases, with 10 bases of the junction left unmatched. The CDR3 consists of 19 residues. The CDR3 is CASSQELLAGGMKNNEQFF. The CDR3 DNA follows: TGTGCCAGCAGCCAAGAACTACTAGCGGGGGGGATGAAAAACAATGAGCAGTTCTTC.

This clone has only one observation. CDR3 protein: CASSLRGRNTEAFF. CDR3 in DNA: TGTGCCAGCAGTCTTCGAGGCAGGAACACTGAAGCTTTCTTT. The genes are TRBV27 and TRBJ1-1; unclear D gene. V lost 5 bases and J lost 1, with 11 bases in between. The germline V gene encodes CDR1 MNHEY and CDR2 SMNVEV (reference sequence). CDR3 length: 14 amino acids.

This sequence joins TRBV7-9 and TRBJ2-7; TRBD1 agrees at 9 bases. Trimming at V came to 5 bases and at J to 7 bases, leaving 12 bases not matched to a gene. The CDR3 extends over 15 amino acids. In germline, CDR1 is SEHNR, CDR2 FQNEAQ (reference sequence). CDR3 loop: CASSTPGTGPTEQYF. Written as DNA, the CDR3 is TGTGCCAGCAGCACGCCCGGGACAGGGCCTACGGAGCAGTACTTC.

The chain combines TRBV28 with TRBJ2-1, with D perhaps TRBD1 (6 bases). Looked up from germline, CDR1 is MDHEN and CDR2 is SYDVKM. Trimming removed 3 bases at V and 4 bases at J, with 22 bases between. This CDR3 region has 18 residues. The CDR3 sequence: CASSFVGQNERAYNEQFF. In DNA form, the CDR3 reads TGTGCCAGCAGTTTCGTCGGACAGAACGAGAGGGCTTACAATGAGCAGTTCTTC.

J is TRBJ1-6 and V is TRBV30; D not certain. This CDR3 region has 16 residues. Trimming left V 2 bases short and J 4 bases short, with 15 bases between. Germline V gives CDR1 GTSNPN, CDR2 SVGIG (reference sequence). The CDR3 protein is CAWSRRGRVYNSPLHF. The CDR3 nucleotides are TGTGCCTGGAGTAGGAGAGGGAGGGTTTATAATTCACCCCTCCACTTT.

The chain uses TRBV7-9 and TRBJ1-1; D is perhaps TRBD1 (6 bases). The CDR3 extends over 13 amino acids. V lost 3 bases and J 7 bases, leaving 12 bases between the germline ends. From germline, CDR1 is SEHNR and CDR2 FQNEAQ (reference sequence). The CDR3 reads CASSLGTPGEAFF. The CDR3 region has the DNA TGTGCCAGCAGCTTGGGGACACCAGGTGAAGCTTTCTTT.

CDR3 bases: TGTGCCAGCCGGGGTGTCGGCTATGGCTACACCTTC. Translation: CASRGVGYGYTF. This chain links TRBV6-5 with TRBJ1-2; D unresolved. Trimming took 8 bases from V and 4 from J, leaving 11 bases between them. This CDR3 contains 12 residues. Germline-derived CDR1 and CDR2 are MNHEY and SVGAGI.

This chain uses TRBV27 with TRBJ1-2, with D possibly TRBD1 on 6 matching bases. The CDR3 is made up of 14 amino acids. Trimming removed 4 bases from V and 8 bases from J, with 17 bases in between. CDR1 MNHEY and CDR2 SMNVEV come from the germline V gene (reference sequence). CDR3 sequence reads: CASSSDRKRGGYTF. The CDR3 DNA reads TGTGCCAGCAGTTCCGACAGGAAAAGGGGCGGCTACACCTTC.

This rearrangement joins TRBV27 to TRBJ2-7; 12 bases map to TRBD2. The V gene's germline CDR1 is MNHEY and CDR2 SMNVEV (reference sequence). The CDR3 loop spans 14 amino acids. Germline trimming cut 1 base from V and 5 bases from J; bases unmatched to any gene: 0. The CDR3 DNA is TGTGCCAGCAGTTTATGGACTAGCGGGGACGAGCAGTACTTC. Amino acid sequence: CASSLWTSGDEQYF.

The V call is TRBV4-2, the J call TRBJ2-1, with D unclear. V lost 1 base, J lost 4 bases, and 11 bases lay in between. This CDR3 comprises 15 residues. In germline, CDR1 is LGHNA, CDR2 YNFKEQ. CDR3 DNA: TGTGCCAGCAGCCAAGGTCCTAGTATATACAATGAGCAGTTCTTC. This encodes CASSQGPSIYNEQFF.

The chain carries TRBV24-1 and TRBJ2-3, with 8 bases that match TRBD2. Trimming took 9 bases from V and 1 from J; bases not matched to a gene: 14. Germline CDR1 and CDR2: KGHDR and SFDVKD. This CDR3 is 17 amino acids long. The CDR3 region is CATPPLLAAKRTDTQYF. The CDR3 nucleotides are TGTGCCACCCCCCCCCTACTAGCGGCCAAACGCACAGATACGCAGTATTTT.

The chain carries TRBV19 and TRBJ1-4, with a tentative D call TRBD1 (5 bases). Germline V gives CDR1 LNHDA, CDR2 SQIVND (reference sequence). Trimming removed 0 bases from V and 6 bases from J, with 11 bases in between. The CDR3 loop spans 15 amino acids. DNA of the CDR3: TGTGCCAGTAGTATAGAGGGGGGGTTATATGAAAAACTGTTTTTT. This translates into CASSIEGGLYEKLFF. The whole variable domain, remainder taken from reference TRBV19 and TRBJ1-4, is DGGITQSPKYLFRKEGQNVTLSCEQNLNHDAMYWYRQDPGQGLRLIYYSQIVNDFQKGDIAEGYSVSREKKESFPLTVTSAQKNPTAFYLCASSIEGGLYEKLFFGSGTQLSVL.

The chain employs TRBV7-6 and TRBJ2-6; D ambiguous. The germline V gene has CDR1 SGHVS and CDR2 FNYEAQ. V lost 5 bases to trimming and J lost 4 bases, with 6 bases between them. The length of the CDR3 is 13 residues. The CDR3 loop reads CASSILGANVLTF. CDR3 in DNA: TGTGCCAGCAGCATCCTAGGGGCCAACGTCCTGACTTTC.

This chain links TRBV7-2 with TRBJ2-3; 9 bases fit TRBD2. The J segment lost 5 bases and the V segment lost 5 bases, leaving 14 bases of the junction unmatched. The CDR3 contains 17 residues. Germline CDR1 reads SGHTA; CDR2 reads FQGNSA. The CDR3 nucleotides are TGTGCCAGCAGCCCCGGGGGTAGCGGGAGCTTAAGAGATACGCAGTATTTT. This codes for CASSPGGSGSLRDTQYF.

The CDR3 DNA reads TGTGCCAGCAGTTTATGGGGACAGGTCGCCTACGAGCAGTACTTC. As protein: CASSLWGQVAYEQYF. The chain joins TRBV27 to TRBJ2-7; 8 bases are shared with TRBD1. After removal of 1 base from V and 2 bases from J, the junction contained 4 bases not matched to a gene. In germline, CDR1 is MNHEY, CDR2 SMNVEV (reference sequence). The CDR3 length is 15 residues.

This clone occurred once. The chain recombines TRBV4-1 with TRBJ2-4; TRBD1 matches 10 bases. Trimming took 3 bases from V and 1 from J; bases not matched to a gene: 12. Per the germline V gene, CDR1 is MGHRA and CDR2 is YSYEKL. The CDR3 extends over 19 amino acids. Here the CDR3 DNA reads TGCGCCAGCAGCCAGTTTTTCCGGGACAGGGGATTCGCCAAAAACATTCAGTACTTC. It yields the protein CASSQFFRDRGFAKNIQYF.

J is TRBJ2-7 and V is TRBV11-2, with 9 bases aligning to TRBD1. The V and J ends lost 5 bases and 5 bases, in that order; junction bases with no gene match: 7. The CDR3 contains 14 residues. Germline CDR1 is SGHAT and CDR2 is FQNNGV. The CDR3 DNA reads TGTGCCAGCAGCCCTCGGGGACAGGGTAACGAGCAGTACTTC. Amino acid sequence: CASSPRGQGNEQYF.

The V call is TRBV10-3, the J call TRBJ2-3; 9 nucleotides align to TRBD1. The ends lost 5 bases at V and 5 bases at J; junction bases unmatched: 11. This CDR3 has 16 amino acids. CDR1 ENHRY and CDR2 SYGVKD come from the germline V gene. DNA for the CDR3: TGTGCCATCAGTACAGCCGGGACAGGGAATGGAGATACGCAGTATTTT. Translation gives CAISTAGTGNGDTQYF.

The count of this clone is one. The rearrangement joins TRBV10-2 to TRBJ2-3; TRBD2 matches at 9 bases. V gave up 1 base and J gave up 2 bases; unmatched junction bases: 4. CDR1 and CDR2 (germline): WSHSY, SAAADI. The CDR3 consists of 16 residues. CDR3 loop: CASSEWGGGDTDTQYF. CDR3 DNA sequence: TGCGCCAGCAGTGAGTGGGGCGGGGGGGACACAGATACGCAGTATTTT.

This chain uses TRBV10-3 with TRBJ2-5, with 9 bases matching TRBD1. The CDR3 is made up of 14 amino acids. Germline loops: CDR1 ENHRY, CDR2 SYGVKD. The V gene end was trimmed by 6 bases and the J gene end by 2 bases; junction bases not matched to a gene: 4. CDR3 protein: CAISLDRGQETQYF. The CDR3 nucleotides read TGTGCCATCAGCTTAGACAGGGGGCAAGAGACCCAGTACTTC.